Below are 9 T cell receptor beta chains sequenced from a single sample in a study of shared clonotypes between healthy human individuals. The assay was immunoSEQ multiplex PCR, and TCRdb's table has in-frame clones only and misses some. The data hold some 1 million clones, with under 80% observed a single time. Material for sequencing was memory CD4+ T cells sorted from blood. Subset described: CD45RA-negative fraction. The receptors originated from a man between 18 and 29 years old in good health.

The table lists this clone with a few counts. This CDR3 is also generated by other DNA sequences in the sample. The V and J genes are TRBV28 and TRBJ2-1, with D possibly being TRBD2 (5 bases). Germline values: CDR1 MDHEN, CDR2 SYDVKM. V was pared by 5 bases and J by 7 bases, with 9 bases between. The CDR3 runs to 12 residues. DNA for the CDR3: TGTGCCAGCAGTAGGACTTCGAATGAGCAGTTCTTC. This sequence encodes CASSRTSNEQFF.

CDR3 DNA: TGTGCCACCTCGGAGAGACCAAGAGAGACCCAGTACTTC. Amino acids: CATSERPRETQYF. The V and J genes are TRBV6-1 and TRBJ2-5; D uncertain. There are 13 residues in the CDR3. In germline, CDR1 is MNHNS, CDR2 SASEGT. V was shortened by 10 bases and J by 4 bases, with 16 bases between the two germline ends.

About this clone: A far larger clone is off by one base, so a read error is likely. The same CDR3 can be traced to other DNA sequences in this sample. V usage is TRBV5-6 and J usage is TRBJ1-2, with TRBD1 matching over 7 bases. This CDR3 contains 13 residues. CDR1 and CDR2 (germline): SGHDT, YYEEEE. This CDR3 is CASIPRGGYGYTF. CDR3 DNA sequence: TGTGCCAGCATCCCGCGAGGGGGCTATGGCTACACCTTT.

The chain joins TRBV9 to TRBJ2-7, with 9 bases aligning to TRBD1. Germline V CDR1 and CDR2: SGDLS, YYNGEE. After removal of 7 bases from V and 5 bases from J, the junction contained 13 bases not matched to a gene. The CDR3 extends over 15 amino acids. CDR3 coding DNA: TGTGCCAGCGCTAGAGGGGACAGGGATCGGAACGAGCAGTACTTC. Protein product: CASARGDRDRNEQYF.

The rearrangement links TRBV4-3 to TRBJ1-6; D is undetermined. Between the trimmed V and J ends, which lost 4 bases and 3 bases, there was a span of 1 base. Germline CDR1 is LGHNA and CDR2 is YSLEER. The CDR3 is made up of 12 amino acids. CDR3 nucleotides: TGCGCCAGCAGCCGCTATAATTCACCCCTCCACTTT. Translation gives CASSRYNSPLHF.

The genes are TRBV10-3 and TRBJ2-5, with 8 bases fitting TRBD2. The V gene's germline CDR1 is ENHRY and CDR2 SYGVKD. The junction had 12 bases not matched to a gene; V was cut back by 6 bases and J by 9 bases. This CDR3 comprises 14 residues. The CDR3 here is CAIRGVAGTSPQYF. CDR3 nucleotide sequence: TGTGCCATCAGGGGGGTAGCGGGGACGTCGCCCCAGTACTTC.

With respect to this clone: A much more abundant neighbour one base away suggests this may be a read error. This chain uses TRBV7-2 with TRBJ2-2; D remains unclear. This CDR3 contains 11 residues. In germline, CDR1 is SGHTA, CDR2 FQGNSA. CDR3 amino acids: CAGSLPGELFF. CDR3 nucleotide sequence: TGTGCCGGCAGCTTACCCGGGGAGCTGTTTTTT.

The genes are TRBV6-5 and TRBJ2-3; the D gene is possibly TRBD1 (8 bases). Trimming pared 4 bases from V and 3 bases from J, leaving 14 bases between. Germline CDR1 MNHEY, CDR2 SVGAGI. The CDR3 is 15 residues long. As DNA, the CDR3 is TGTGCCAGCAGTTCAGAACAGGGGGGGACAGATACGCAGTATTTT. Translated, it gives CASSSEQGGTDTQYF.

The rearrangement joins TRBV6-5 to TRBJ2-7, with 10 bases aligning to TRBD1. V was clipped by 6 bases and J by 1 base; unmatched bases: 3. The CDR3 totals 14 residues. The germline V gene encodes CDR1 MNHEY and CDR2 SVGAGI. In DNA form, the CDR3 reads TGTGCCAGCAGGGGGACAGGGGCGTCCTACGAGCAGTACTTC. It specifies CASRGTGASYEQYF.